One sample yielded the 30 T cell receptor beta chains listed below, sequenced in a study of Graves' ophthalmopathy and Graves' hyperthyroidism. RNA transcripts served as template for amplifying TCR beta CDR3 sequences. Following a first-round RT-PCR that used HTBI primers, a second-round multiplex PCR was carried out. A single record per CDR3 protein comes from TCRdb applying MiXCR to the multiplex PCR reads. This repertoire shows about 400,000 distinct CDR3 sequences, around 17% found once; its top ten account for 1.5% to 2%. Material for sequencing was peripheral blood. The receptors here all came from a woman aged 18-29 years with Graves' ophthalmopathy.

This clonotype was recorded many times. The chain uses TRBV15 and TRBJ2-5, with 7 bases identical to TRBD2. The CDR3 contains 16 residues. The junction had 8 bases not matched to a gene; V was cut back by 0 bases and J by 4 bases. Per germline, CDR1 LNHNV and CDR2 YYDKDF (reference sequence). The CDR3 here is CATSRDDVAGAETQYF. CDR3 sequence (DNA): TGTGCCACCAGCAGAGATGATGTGGCGGGAGCAGAGACCCAGTACTTC.

Many counts were recorded for this clonotype. The rearrangement links TRBV3-1 to TRBJ2-5, with D possibly being TRBD1 or TRBD2 (5 bases each). V was cut by 3 bases and J by 4 bases, with 15 bases left in between. Germline V gene sequence: CDR1 LGHDT, CDR2 YNNKEL (reference sequence). The CDR3 runs to 15 residues. CDR3 residues: CASSQGTLRRETQYF. CDR3 DNA: TGTGCCAGCAGCCAGGGGACCCTCCGCCGAGAGACCCAGTACTTC.

This clonotype was detected only a few times. The chain recombines TRBV5-5 with TRBJ2-2; D possibly matches TRBD1 or TRBD2 (5 bases each). With 2 bases removed from V and 6 bases from J, the gap between germline ends came to 11 bases. The CDR3 is 14 residues long. The germline gives CDR1 SGHKS, CDR2 YYEKEE (reference sequence). The CDR3 protein is CASSFEGWAGELFF. The CDR3 nucleotides read TGTGCCAGCAGCTTTGAGGGGTGGGCCGGGGAGCTGTTTTTT.

This clonotype was recorded many times. V and J are TRBV4-1 and TRBJ1-2; the D gene is possibly TRBD1 (5 bases). Germline CDR1 reads MGHRA; CDR2 reads YSYEKL. The CDR3 contains 15 residues. Trimming shortened V by 1 base and J by 3 bases, and 12 bases separated the two germline ends. CDR3 residues: CASSQVSGSDYGYTF. CDR3 DNA: TGCGCCAGCAGCCAAGTGTCAGGGTCGGACTATGGCTACACCTTC.

The chain has TRBV12-3 or TRBV12-4 and TRBJ1-5, with D possibly matching TRBD1 (5 bases). The length of the CDR3 is 19 residues. Trimming removed 4 bases from V and 0 bases from J, with 22 bases in between. The CDR3, as DNA: TGTGCCAGCAGTTGGGCCGACCGACAGATAATATATAGCAATCAGCCCCAGCATTTT. This translates into CASSWADRQIIYSNQPQHF.

This clonotype appeared many times. The V call is TRBV6-5, the J call TRBJ2-7; no clear D gene. V was clipped by 7 bases and J by 2 bases, with 15 bases between them. Germline CDR1 MNHEY, CDR2 SVGAGI. This CDR3 has 14 residues. This chain's CDR3 is CASTSNRRPYEQYF. Written as DNA, the CDR3 is TGTGCCAGCACGAGCAATAGGAGACCCTACGAGCAGTACTTC.

Many counts were recorded for this clonotype. The J gene is TRBJ1-5, the V gene TRBV6-5, with 9 bases aligning to TRBD1. Trimming cost V 5 bases and J 7 bases; bases outside gene matches: 9. Per germline, CDR1 MNHEY and CDR2 SVGAGI. The CDR3 runs 15 residues. CDR3 region: CASSHGTGSVQPQHF. The DNA for the CDR3 is TGTGCCAGCAGTCACGGGACAGGGAGCGTCCAGCCCCAGCATTTT.

This clonotype has a count of ten or more. The chain combines TRBV7-6 with TRBJ2-2; 9 nucleotides agree with TRBD1. The V gene end was trimmed by 2 bases and the J gene end by 7 bases; junction bases not matched to a gene: 5. This CDR3 is built from 15 residues. Germline lookup yields CDR1 SGHVS and CDR2 FNYEAQ. CDR3 sequence reads: CASSLSGQGIGELFF. The DNA of the CDR3 is TGTGCCAGCAGCTTAAGTGGACAGGGGATCGGGGAGCTGTTTTTT.

This clonotype was picked up many times. The V call is TRBV5-1, the J call TRBJ1-1; unclear D gene. From germline, CDR1 is SGHRS and CDR2 YFSETQ. The CDR3 loop spans 15 amino acids. Trimming pared 0 bases from V and 2 bases from J, leaving 11 bases between. In nucleotides, the CDR3 is TGCGCCAGCAGCTTGGTAGAGACAACTAACACTGAAGCTTTCTTT. Its translation: CASSLVETTNTEAFF.

This clonotype showed up many times. This sequence joins TRBV9 and TRBJ1-5; D remains ambiguous. The CDR3 length is 14 residues. In germline, CDR1 is SGDLS, CDR2 YYNGEE. V lost 5 bases, J lost 9 bases, and 18 bases lay in between. CDR3 residues: CASSLDVGSWPQHF. In nucleotides, the CDR3 is TGTGCCAGCAGTCTCGACGTCGGGTCGTGGCCCCAGCATTTT.

This clonotype has a count of ten or more. V is TRBV6-5 and J is TRBJ2-7, with D unclear. Trimming left V 0 bases short and J 6 bases short, with 12 bases between. The germline gives CDR1 MNHEY, CDR2 SVGAGI. The CDR3 has 14 residues. The CDR3 DNA follows: TGTGCCAGCAGTTACTCGACCCTAACACGCGAGCAGTACTTC. The encoded protein is CASSYSTLTREQYF.

This clonotype has a count of ten or more. J is TRBJ2-5 and V is TRBV19, with D possibly being TRBD2 (5 bases). The CDR3 sequence is 11 residues long. Germline CDR1 and CDR2: LNHDA and SQIVND (reference sequence). V shed 11 bases and J shed 1 base, with 8 bases lying between them. The CDR3 is CASRGQETQYF. The CDR3 coding sequence is TGTGCCTCCCGGGGCCAAGAGACCCAGTACTTC. Combining the CDR3 with reference TRBV19 and TRBJ2-5 gives the whole variable domain DGGITQSPKYLFRKEGQNVTLSCEQNLNHDAMYWYRQDPGQGLRLIYYSQIVNDFQKGDIAEGYSVSREKKESFPLTVTSAQKNPTAFYLCASRGQETQYFGPGTRLLVL.

The table lists this clonotype with many counts. This chain uses TRBV6-2 or TRBV6-3 with TRBJ1-6, with 10 bases identical to TRBD1. The V and J ends lost 5 bases and 8 bases, in that order; junction bases with no gene match: 6. This CDR3 is built from 15 residues. Germline-derived CDR1 and CDR2 are MNHEY and SVGEGT. The CDR3 DNA follows: TGTGCCAGCAGTCACGGAGGGACAGGGGATTCACCCCTCCACTTT. Translating gives CASSHGGTGDSPLHF.

The V gene is TRBV19, the J gene TRBJ2-2; D might be TRBD1 or TRBD2, each matching 5 bases. Germline V gives CDR1 LNHDA, CDR2 SQIVND (reference sequence). The CDR3 has 15 residues. V was clipped by 6 bases and J by 3 bases, with 14 bases between them. Here the CDR3 reads CASRRGDEDTGELFF. The CDR3 DNA reads as TGTGCCAGTAGGCGAGGGGACGAGGACACCGGGGAGCTGTTTTTT.

The table lists this clonotype with many counts. The J gene is TRBJ2-7, the V gene TRBV6-6, with 9 bases that match TRBD1. The CDR3 consists of 15 residues. After removal of 2 bases from V and 7 bases from J, the junction contained 9 bases not matched to a gene. Per the germline V gene, CDR1 is MNHNY and CDR2 is SVGAGI (reference sequence). CDR3 region: CASSYHDRGVGEQYF. The CDR3 bases are TGTGCCAGCAGTTACCATGACAGGGGGGTTGGGGAGCAGTACTTC.

Ten or more counts support this clonotype. The chain employs TRBV6-5 and TRBJ1-5; D is unresolved. From germline, CDR1 is MNHEY and CDR2 SVGAGI. The V end was cut by 2 bases, the J end by 2 bases, with 7 bases between. CDR3 length equals 14 residues. The CDR3 sequence: CASSYSRGNQPQHF. The CDR3 bases are TGTGCCAGCAGTTACAGCCGGGGCAATCAGCCCCAGCATTTT.

This clonotype was counted many times. V and J are TRBV6-2 or TRBV6-3 and TRBJ2-6; D might be TRBD1 (6 bases). The V gene's germline CDR1 is MNHEY and CDR2 SVGEGT. The ends were cut back, 6 bases at V and 1 base at J, with 13 bases in the middle. The CDR3 length is 16 residues. This CDR3 is CASRPNRESGANVLTF. In DNA form, the CDR3 reads TGTGCCAGCAGGCCTAACAGGGAATCTGGGGCCAACGTCCTGACTTTC.

This clonotype was observed a few times. V gene TRBV18 combines with J gene TRBJ2-7, with D possibly being TRBD2 (5 bases). V was clipped by 3 bases and J by 6 bases, with 12 bases between them. Per germline, CDR1 KGHSH and CDR2 LQKENI. The CDR3 sequence is 13 residues long. CDR3 bases: TGTGCCAGCTCACCCCGTATGGACTCCGAGCAGTACTTC. Amino acids: CASSPRMDSEQYF. The variable domain in full, completed from reference TRBV18 and TRBJ2-7, reads NAGVMQNPRHLVRRRGQEARLRCSPMKGHSHVYWYRQLPEEGLKFMVYLQKENIIDESGMPKERFSAEFPKEGPSILRIQQVVRGDSAAYFCASSPRMDSEQYFGPGTRLTVT.

This clonotype was counted ten times or more. The chain employs TRBV11-2 and TRBJ1-1, with D uncertain. CDR3 length equals 11 residues. The V end lost 5 bases, the J end lost 5 bases, and 6 bases lay between the germline ends. CDR1 is SGHAT and CDR2 is FQNNGV in the germline V gene. DNA of the CDR3: TGTGCCAGCAGCGTAGCTACTGAAGCTTTCTTT. Translated, it gives CASSVATEAFF. The full variable domain, completed using reference TRBV11-2 and TRBJ1-1, is EAGVAQSPRYKIIEKRQSVAFWCNPISGHATLYWYQQILGQGPKLLIQFQNNGVVDDSQLPKDRFSAERLKGVDSTLKIQPAKLEDSAVYLCASSVATEAFFGQGTRLTVV.

Ten or more counts support this clonotype. This chain uses TRBV2 with TRBJ1-1; 8 nucleotides agree with TRBD1. Trimming took 2 bases from V and 5 from J; bases not matched to a gene: 10. The CDR3 runs 16 residues. The V gene's germline CDR1 is SNHLY and CDR2 FYNNEI. The CDR3, as DNA: TGTGCCAGCAGTGAAAGGACAGGGTATAGTCGTACTGAAGCTTTCTTT. Amino acid sequence: CASSERTGYSRTEAFF.

This clonotype was recorded at least ten times. The rearrangement uses TRBV24-1 and TRBJ1-5; D remains unclear. CDR3 length: 15 amino acids. Germline assignment: CDR1 KGHDR and CDR2 SFDVKD. V was trimmed by 4 bases and J by 10 bases, leaving 19 bases between them. The CDR3 region is CATSDPARVGGPQHF. The CDR3 bases are TGTGCCACCAGTGACCCCGCTAGGGTGGGAGGCCCCCAGCATTTT.

This clonotype was picked up many times. This chain joins TRBV6-1 and TRBJ1-1, with TRBD1 matching over 8 bases. V lost 9 bases and J lost 7; bases outside the gene matches: 7. CDR3 length equals 12 residues. Germline CDR1 MNHNS, CDR2 SASEGT. The CDR3 DNA follows: TGTGCCAGTTCTGACAGGGGCTTTGAAGCTTTCTTT. Translating gives CASSDRGFEAFF.

This clonotype was seen many times. This chain's CDR3 is CASSSTSGANVLTF. The DNA of the CDR3 is TGTGCCAGCAGTTCGACCTCTGGGGCCAACGTCCTGACTTTC. This chain links TRBV6-2 or TRBV6-3 with TRBJ2-6; D not resolved. V lost 4 bases and J 0 bases, leaving 4 bases between the germline ends. Germline V gene lookup returns CDR1 MNHEY and CDR2 SVGEGT. This CDR3 has 14 residues.

This clonotype came up many times. Here the CDR3 DNA reads TGTGCCTGGAACGGGGGGAGGGGAGAGACCCAGTACTTC. It codes for CAWNGGRGETQYF. The chain links TRBV30 to TRBJ2-5; 7 nucleotides align to TRBD2. Germline trimming cut 4 bases from V and 4 bases from J; bases unmatched to any gene: 6. The CDR3 runs 13 residues. Looked up from germline, CDR1 is GTSNPN and CDR2 is SVGIG (reference sequence).

This clonotype was recorded at least ten times. The rearrangement joins TRBV4-2 to TRBJ1-5, with 7 bases identical to TRBD1. The CDR3 runs 15 residues. Trimming took 3 bases from V and 3 from J; bases not matched to a gene: 5. From germline, CDR1 is LGHNA and CDR2 YNFKEQ. In DNA form, the CDR3 reads TGTGCCAGCAGCCACACCGGGACAGCCAATCAGCCCCAGCATTTT. Translating it yields CASSHTGTANQPQHF.

This clonotype was counted ten times or more. The chain couples TRBV24-1 to TRBJ1-5; D call uncertain. CDR1 is KGHDR and CDR2 is SFDVKD in the germline V gene. The CDR3 extends over 15 amino acids. Trimming shortened V by 10 bases and J by 0 bases, and 15 bases separated the two germline ends. CDR3 protein: CATEDGIYSNQPQHF. In DNA form, the CDR3 reads TGTGCCACAGAGGACGGGATCTATAGCAATCAGCCCCAGCATTTT.

Many counts were recorded for this clonotype. This chain joins TRBV28 and TRBJ1-5; D unclear. Deletions cut 5 bases from V and 2 bases from J, with 10 bases between. The CDR3 loop spans 14 amino acids. Per germline, CDR1 MDHEN and CDR2 SYDVKM. The chain's CDR3 is CASSEVPGNQPQHF. CDR3 nucleotides: TGTGCCAGCAGTGAAGTTCCAGGCAATCAGCCCCAGCATTTT.

Ten or more counts support this clonotype. This chain links TRBV28 with TRBJ2-2; D gene uncertain. The CDR3 extends over 12 amino acids. Trimming removed 7 bases at V and 2 bases at J, with 5 bases between. The germline V gene encodes CDR1 MDHEN and CDR2 SYDVKM. CDR3 in DNA: TGTGCCAGCAACTATAACACCGGGGAGCTGTTTTTT. It is translated as CASNYNTGELFF.

The table lists this clonotype with many counts. The chain combines TRBV19 with TRBJ2-7, with 8 bases fitting TRBD1. The CDR3 length is 14 residues. Trimming at V came to 7 bases and at J to 0 bases, leaving 5 bases not matched to a gene. In germline, CDR1 is LNHDA, CDR2 SQIVND (reference sequence). Here the CDR3 DNA reads TGTGCCAGTAAGCAGGGGGCGAGCTCCTACGAGCAGTACTTC. This gives the protein CASKQGASSYEQYF. Full variable domain (remainder filled in from reference TRBV19 and TRBJ2-7): DGGITQSPKYLFRKEGQNVTLSCEQNLNHDAMYWYRQDPGQGLRLIYYSQIVNDFQKGDIAEGYSVSREKKESFPLTVTSAQKNPTAFYLCASKQGASSYEQYFGPGTRLTVT.

This clonotype was picked up many times. The rearrangement joins TRBV12-3 or TRBV12-4 to TRBJ1-5; tentative D call: TRBD1 (6 bases). The ends were cut back, 6 bases at V and 5 bases at J, with 17 bases in the middle. This CDR3 has 15 residues. CDR3 bases: TGTGCCAGCAGGTTTGAGGACAGCATGTATCAGCCCCAGCATTTT. Protein sequence: CASRFEDSMYQPQHF.